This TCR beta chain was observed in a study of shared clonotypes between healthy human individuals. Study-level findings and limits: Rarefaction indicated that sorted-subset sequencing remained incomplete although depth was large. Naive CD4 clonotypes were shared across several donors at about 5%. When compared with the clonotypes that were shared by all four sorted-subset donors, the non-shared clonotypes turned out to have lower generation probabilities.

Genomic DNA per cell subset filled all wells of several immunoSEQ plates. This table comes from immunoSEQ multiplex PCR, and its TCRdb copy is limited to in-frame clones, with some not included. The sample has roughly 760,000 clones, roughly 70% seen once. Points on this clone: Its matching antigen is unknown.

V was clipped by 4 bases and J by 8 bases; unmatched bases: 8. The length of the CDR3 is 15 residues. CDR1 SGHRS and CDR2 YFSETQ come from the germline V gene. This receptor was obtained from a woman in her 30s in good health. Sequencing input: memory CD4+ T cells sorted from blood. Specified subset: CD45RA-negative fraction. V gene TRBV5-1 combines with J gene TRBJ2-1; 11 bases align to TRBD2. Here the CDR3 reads CASSRGTSGGDEQFF. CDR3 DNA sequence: TGCGCCAGCAGCCGAGGGACTAGCGGAGGCGATGAGCAGTTCTTC.